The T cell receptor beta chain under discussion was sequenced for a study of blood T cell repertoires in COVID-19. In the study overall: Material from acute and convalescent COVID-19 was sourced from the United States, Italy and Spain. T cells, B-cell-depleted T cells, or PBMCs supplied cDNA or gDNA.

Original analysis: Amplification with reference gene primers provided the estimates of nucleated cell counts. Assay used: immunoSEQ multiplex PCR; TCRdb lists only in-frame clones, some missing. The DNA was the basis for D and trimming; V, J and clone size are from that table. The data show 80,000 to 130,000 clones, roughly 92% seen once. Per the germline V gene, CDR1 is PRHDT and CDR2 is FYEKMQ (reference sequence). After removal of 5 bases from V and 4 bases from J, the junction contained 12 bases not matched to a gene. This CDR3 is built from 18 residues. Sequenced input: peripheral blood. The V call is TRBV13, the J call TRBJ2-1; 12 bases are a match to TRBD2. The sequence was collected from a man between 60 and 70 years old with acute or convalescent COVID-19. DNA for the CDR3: TGTGCCAGCAGCCCAGTGGGCACTAGCGGGAGGAAGTACAATGAGCAGTTCTTC. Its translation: CASSPVGTSGRKYNEQFF.